These 9 T cell receptor beta chains originate from one sample sequenced in a study of beta chain features in type 1 diabetes. The study reverse transcribed the entire isolated RNA, so it sequenced expressed TCRB transcripts. Profiled with immunoSEQ multiplex PCR; TCRdb holds only in-frame clones, not every one. This sample yields 680,000 or so clones, of which 15% to 17% are seen a single time; approximately 0.099% belongs to the top ten. The sequenced sample was naive CD4+ T cells from blood. The receptors stem from a young man in good health.

CDR3 protein: CASSSRRSDTEAFF. CDR3 DNA: TGTGCCAGCAGCTCACGGAGGTCTGACACTGAAGCTTTCTTT. This chain uses TRBV7-8 with TRBJ1-1; no definite D call. Germline CDR1 is SGHVS and CDR2 is FQNEAQ. The CDR3 totals 14 residues. With 4 bases removed from V and 3 bases from J, the gap between germline ends came to 12 bases.

The rearrangement uses TRBV18 and TRBJ2-3, with 15 bases fitting TRBD2. This CDR3 has 20 residues. The trim removed 3 bases at V and 3 bases at J, leaving 13 bases unmatched. Germline V gives CDR1 KGHSH, CDR2 LQKENI. CDR3 amino acids: CASSPPGLAGGRAGTDTQYF. Written as DNA, the CDR3 is TGTGCCAGCTCACCTCCGGGACTAGCGGGAGGTCGGGCCGGGACAGATACGCAGTATTTT.

This clone was seen a few times. J is TRBJ2-7 and V is TRBV7-2; 11 bases fit TRBD2. Germline V gene lookup returns CDR1 SGHTA and CDR2 FQGNSA. The CDR3 has 15 residues. The ends lost 10 bases at V and 6 bases at J; junction bases unmatched: 14. In DNA form, the CDR3 reads TGTGCCATCGACTTTGGGGCTAGCGGGAGGCGCGAGCAGTACTTC. This translates into CAIDFGASGRREQYF.

V and J are TRBV30 and TRBJ2-3; D gene uncertain. CDR1 and CDR2 from the germline V gene are GTSNPN and SVGIG (reference sequence). This CDR3 has 12 amino acids. Trimming shortened V by 2 bases and J by 4 bases, and 7 bases separated the two germline ends. This CDR3 is CAWSNSADTQYF. DNA of the CDR3: TGTGCCTGGAGTAACAGCGCAGATACGCAGTATTTT.

The genes are TRBV14 and TRBJ1-1, with TRBD1 matching over 7 bases. The CDR3 runs 18 residues. Germline V gene lookup returns CDR1 SGHDN and CDR2 FVKESK. J was trimmed by 0 bases and V by 2 bases; bases with no gene match: 12. CDR3 DNA sequence: TGTGCCAGCAGCCAAACGGACAGGTTAGGTGTTATGAACACTGAAGCTTTCTTT. Translating it yields CASSQTDRLGVMNTEAFF.

The chain carries TRBV29-1 and TRBJ2-1; 13 bases are shared with TRBD2. Germline V gene lookup returns CDR1 SQVTM and CDR2 ANQGSEA. This CDR3 is built from 20 residues. The V gene end was trimmed by 4 bases and the J gene end by 0 bases; junction bases not matched to a gene: 15. The CDR3 region is CSVVGVTGTSGKNSYNEQFF. The CDR3 DNA follows: TGCAGCGTTGTGGGTGTCACCGGGACTAGCGGGAAGAACTCCTACAATGAGCAGTTCTTC.

In its sample, this clone was seen a few times. The genes are TRBV25-1 and TRBJ1-3; D possibly corresponds to TRBD1 (6 bases). The CDR3 totals 15 residues. CDR1 is MGHDK and CDR2 is SYGVNS in the germline V gene. Trimming cost V 6 bases and J 0 bases, with 12 bases left between them. This CDR3 is CASRDRPNSGNTIYF. The CDR3 DNA is TGTGCCAGCAGGGACAGACCGAACTCTGGAAACACCATATATTTT.

This clone was seen only a few times. The chain employs TRBV29-1 and TRBJ1-5; 8 positions match TRBD1. Trimming took 7 bases from V and 6 from J; bases not matched to a gene: 5. The germline V gene has CDR1 SQVTM and CDR2 ANQGSEA. The CDR3 consists of 12 residues. The CDR3 region has the DNA TGCAGCGCAGGGGGCGCGGGTCAGCCCCAGCATTTT. Translated, it gives CSAGGAGQPQHF.

This clone occurred once. This chain uses TRBV5-4 with TRBJ1-1, with D maybe TRBD1 (5 bases). The germline V gene has CDR1 SGHNT and CDR2 YYREEE (reference sequence). There are 14 residues in the CDR3. V lost 3 bases and J 7 bases, leaving 16 bases between the germline ends. CDR3 in amino acids: CASSSTAGLREAFF. Here the CDR3 DNA reads TGTGCCAGCAGCTCGACAGCGGGTTTGCGTGAAGCTTTCTTT.